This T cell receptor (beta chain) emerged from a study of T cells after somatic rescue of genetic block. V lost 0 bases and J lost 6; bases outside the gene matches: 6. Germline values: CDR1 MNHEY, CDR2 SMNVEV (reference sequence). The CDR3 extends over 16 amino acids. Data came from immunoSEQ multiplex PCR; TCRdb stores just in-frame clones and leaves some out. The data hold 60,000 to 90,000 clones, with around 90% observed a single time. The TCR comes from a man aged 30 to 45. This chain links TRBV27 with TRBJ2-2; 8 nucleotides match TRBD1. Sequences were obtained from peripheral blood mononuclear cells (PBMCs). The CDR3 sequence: CASSLSLRGRPGELFF. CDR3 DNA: TGTGCCAGCAGTTTATCACTCAGGGGGCGCCCCGGGGAGCTGTTTTTT.